Given below is one T cell receptor (beta chain) in context. The target antigen is unknown. This record belongs to a study of CD8 T cells in Susac syndrome. Study results and caveats: The relatively small number of individuals in the TCR sequencing and HLA analysis was acknowledged by the study. The CD4+ T cell repertoires from Susac syndrome exhibited no clonal expansion.

With random hexamers, reverse transcription was performed on about 0.45 to 1 ug of RNA. Coverage of TCR beta CDR3 amplification by immunoSEQ multiplex PCR extended to 54 Vbeta and 13 Jbeta. TCRdb processed the immunoSEQ multiplex PCR reads anew with MiXCR; each CDR3 protein has one entry. The sample comprises 200,000 to 300,000 distinct CDR3 sequences, almost 97% of which are singletons, and approximately 0.1% rests with the top ten. Germline V CDR1 and CDR2: MNHEY, SMNVEV (reference sequence). The CDR3 sequence is 17 residues long. The J segment lost 5 bases and the V segment lost 3 bases, leaving 13 bases of the junction unmatched. TEMRA cells were enriched by FACS, and CD4+ and CD8+ T cells were negatively isolated.

This receptor was taken from a human donor with Susac syndrome. The rearrangement joins TRBV27 to TRBJ2-5; 9 nucleotides agree with TRBD1. What was sequenced was CD4+ T cells from PBMCs. The CDR3, as DNA: TGTGCCAGCAGTTTCCTTGGTATGGGACAGGGAAGGGAGACCCAGTACTTC. Protein sequence: CASSFLGMGQGRETQYF.